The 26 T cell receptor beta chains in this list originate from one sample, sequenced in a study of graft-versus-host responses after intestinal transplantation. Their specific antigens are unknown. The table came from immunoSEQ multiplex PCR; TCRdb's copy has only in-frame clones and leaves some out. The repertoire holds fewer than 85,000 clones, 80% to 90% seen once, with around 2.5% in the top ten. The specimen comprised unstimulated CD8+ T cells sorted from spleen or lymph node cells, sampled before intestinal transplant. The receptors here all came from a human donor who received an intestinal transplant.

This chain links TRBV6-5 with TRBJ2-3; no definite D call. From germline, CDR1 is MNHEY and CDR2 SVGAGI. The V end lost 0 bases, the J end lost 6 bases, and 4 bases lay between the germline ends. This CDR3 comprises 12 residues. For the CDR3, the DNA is TGTGCCAGCAGTTACTCCCGGGATACGCAGTATTTT. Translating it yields CASSYSRDTQYF.

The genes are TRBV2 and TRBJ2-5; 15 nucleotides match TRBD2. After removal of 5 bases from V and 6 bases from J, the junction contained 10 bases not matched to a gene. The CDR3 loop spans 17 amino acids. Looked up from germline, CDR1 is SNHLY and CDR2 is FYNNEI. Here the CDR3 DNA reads TGTGCCAGCAGTCTCCGGGGGGGACTAGCGGGAGGTCAGACCCAGTACTTC. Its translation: CASSLRGGLAGGQTQYF.

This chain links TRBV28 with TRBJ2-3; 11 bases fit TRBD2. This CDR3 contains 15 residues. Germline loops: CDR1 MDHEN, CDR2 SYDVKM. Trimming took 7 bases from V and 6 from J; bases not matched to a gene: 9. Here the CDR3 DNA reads TGTGCCAGCATTAAACTAGCGGGAGATTTTGATACGCAGTATTTT. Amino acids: CASIKLAGDFDTQYF.

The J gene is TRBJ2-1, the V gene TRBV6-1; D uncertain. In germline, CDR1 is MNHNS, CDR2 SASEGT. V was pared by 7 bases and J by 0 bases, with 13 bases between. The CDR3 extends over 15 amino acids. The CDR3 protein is CASIRGQYSYNEQFF. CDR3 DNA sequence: TGTGCCAGCATTCGAGGTCAATACTCCTACAATGAGCAGTTCTTC.

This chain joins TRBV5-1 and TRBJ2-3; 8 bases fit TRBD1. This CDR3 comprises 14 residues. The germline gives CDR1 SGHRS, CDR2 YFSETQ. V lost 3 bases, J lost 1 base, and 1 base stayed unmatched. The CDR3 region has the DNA TGCGCCAGCAGCTGGGGACAGGGCACAGATACGCAGTATTTT. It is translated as CASSWGQGTDTQYF. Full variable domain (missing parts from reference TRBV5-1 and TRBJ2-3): KAGVTQTPRYLIKTRGQQVTLSCSPISGHRSVSWYQQTPGQGLQFLFEYFSETQRNKGNFPGRFSGRQFSNSRSEMNVSTLELGDSALYLCASSWGQGTDTQYFGPGTRLTVL.

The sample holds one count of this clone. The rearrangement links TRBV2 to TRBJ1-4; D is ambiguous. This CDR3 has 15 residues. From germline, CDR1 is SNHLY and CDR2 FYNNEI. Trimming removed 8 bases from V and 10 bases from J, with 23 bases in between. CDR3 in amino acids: CASSSHIPESGKLFF. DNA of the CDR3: TGTGCCAGCTCTTCCCACATCCCGGAGTCCGGAAAACTGTTTTTT.

CDR3 region: CASSATSGLRISSYNEQFF. DNA for the CDR3: TGTGCCAGCAGCGCTACGTCGGGACTCAGGATTAGCTCCTACAATGAGCAGTTCTTC. This chain uses TRBV9 with TRBJ2-1, with D perhaps matching TRBD2 (6 bases). The CDR3 spans 19 residues. Germline lookup yields CDR1 SGDLS and CDR2 YYNGEE. Trimming pared 3 bases from V and 0 bases from J, leaving 22 bases between.

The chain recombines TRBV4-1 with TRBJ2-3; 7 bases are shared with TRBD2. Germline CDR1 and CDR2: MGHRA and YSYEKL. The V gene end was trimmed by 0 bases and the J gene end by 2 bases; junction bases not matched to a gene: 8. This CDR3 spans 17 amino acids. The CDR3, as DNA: TGCGCCAGCAGCCAAGATTGGAGCGGGGCAACCACAGATACGCAGTATTTT. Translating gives CASSQDWSGATTDTQYF.

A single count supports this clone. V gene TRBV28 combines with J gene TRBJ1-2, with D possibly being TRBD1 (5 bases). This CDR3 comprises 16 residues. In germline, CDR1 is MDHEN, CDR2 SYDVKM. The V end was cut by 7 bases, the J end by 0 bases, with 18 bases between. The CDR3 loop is CASTTRGIDSNYGYTF. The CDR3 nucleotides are TGTGCCAGCACCACCCGGGGGATTGATTCTAACTATGGCTACACCTTC.

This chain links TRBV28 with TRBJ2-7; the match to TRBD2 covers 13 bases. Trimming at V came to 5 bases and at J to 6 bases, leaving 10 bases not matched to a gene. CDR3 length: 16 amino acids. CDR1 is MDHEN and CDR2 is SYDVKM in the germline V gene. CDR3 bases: TGTGCCAGCAGTCAGGGACTAGCGGGACTCTCCCCCGAGCAGTACTTC. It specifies CASSQGLAGLSPEQYF.

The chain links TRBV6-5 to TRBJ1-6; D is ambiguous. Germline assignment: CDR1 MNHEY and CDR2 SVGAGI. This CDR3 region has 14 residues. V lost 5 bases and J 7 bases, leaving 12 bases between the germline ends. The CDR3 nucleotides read TGTGCCAGCAGTGAACTAGACGGGAATTCACCCCTCCACTTT. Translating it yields CASSELDGNSPLHF.

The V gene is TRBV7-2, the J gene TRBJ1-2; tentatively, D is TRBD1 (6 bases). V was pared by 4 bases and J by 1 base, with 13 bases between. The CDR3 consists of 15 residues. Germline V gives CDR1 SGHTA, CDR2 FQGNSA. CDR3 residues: CASSYPDRNNYGYTF. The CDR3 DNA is TGTGCCAGCAGCTATCCGGACAGAAATAACTATGGCTACACCTTC.

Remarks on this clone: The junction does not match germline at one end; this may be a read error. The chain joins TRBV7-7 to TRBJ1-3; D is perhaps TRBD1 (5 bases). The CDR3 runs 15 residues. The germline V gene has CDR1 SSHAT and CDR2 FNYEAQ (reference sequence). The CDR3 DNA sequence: TGTGCTAGCAGCTTGAGCGGGGCCCCTGGAAACACCATATATTTT. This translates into CASSLSGAPGNTIYF.

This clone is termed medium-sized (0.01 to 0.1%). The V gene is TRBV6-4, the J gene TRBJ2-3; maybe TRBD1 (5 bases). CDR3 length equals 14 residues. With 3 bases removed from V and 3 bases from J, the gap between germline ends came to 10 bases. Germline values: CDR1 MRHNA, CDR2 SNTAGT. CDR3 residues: CASSEEGATDTQYF. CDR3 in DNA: TGTGCCAGCAGTGAAGAAGGGGCGACAGATACGCAGTATTTT.

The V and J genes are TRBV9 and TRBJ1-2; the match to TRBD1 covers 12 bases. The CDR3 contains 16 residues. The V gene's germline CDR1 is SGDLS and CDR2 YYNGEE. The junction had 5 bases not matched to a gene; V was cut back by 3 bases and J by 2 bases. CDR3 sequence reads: CASSAGDRGPNYGYTF. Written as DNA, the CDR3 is TGTGCCAGCAGCGCGGGGGACAGGGGGCCAAACTATGGCTACACCTTC.

CDR3 amino acids: CASSHPGLAGGPNTDTQYF. CDR3 nucleotide sequence: TGCGCCAGCAGCCATCCGGGACTAGCGGGGGGGCCGAACACAGATACGCAGTATTTT. The chain joins TRBV4-1 to TRBJ2-3, with TRBD2 matching 16 bases. Germline loops: CDR1 MGHRA, CDR2 YSYEKL. V lost 3 bases to trimming and J lost 2 bases; unmatched junction nucleotides: 8. CDR3 length equals 19 residues.

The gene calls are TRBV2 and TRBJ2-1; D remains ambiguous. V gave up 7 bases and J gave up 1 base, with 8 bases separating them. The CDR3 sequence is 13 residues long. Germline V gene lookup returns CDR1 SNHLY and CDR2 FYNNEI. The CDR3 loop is CASTPLSYNEQFF. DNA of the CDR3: TGTGCCAGCACCCCCCTATCCTACAATGAGCAGTTCTTC.

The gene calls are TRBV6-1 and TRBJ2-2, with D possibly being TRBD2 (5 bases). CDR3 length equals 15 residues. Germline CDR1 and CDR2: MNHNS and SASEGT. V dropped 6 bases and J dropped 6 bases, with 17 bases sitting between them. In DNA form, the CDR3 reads TGTGCCAGCAGAGGACCGGGATGGAGTGCCGGGGAGCTGTTTTTT. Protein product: CASRGPGWSAGELFF.

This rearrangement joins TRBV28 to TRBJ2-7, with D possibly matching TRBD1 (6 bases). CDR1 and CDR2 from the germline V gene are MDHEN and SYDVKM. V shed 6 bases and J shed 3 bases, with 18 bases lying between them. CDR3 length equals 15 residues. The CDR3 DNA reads TGTGCCAGCAGGAAGCCCGGGACACTTTTCTACGAGCAGTACTTC. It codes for CASRKPGTLFYEQYF.

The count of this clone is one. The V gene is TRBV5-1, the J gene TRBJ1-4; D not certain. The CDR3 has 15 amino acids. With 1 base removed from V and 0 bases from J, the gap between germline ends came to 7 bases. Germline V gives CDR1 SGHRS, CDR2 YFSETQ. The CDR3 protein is CASSLFRATNEKLFF. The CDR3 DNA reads TGCGCCAGCAGCTTGTTTCGGGCAACTAATGAAAAACTGTTTTTT. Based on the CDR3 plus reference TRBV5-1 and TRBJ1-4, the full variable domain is KAGVTQTPRYLIKTRGQQVTLSCSPISGHRSVSWYQQTPGQGLQFLFEYFSETQRNKGNFPGRFSGRQFSNSRSEMNVSTLELGDSALYLCASSLFRATNEKLFFGSGTQLSVL.

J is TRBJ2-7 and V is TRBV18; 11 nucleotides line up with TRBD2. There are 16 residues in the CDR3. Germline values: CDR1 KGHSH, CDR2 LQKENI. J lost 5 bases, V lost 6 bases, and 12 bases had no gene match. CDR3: CASSRGYSGRAHEQYF. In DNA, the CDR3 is TGTGCCAGCTCCCGAGGCTATAGCGGGAGGGCCCACGAGCAGTACTTC.

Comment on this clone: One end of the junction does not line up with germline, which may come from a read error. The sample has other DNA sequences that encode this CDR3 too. The CDR3 sequence: CASSRTSGGYEQYF. The CDR3, as DNA: TGTGCCAGCAGTCGGACTAGCGGAGGTTACGAGCAGTACTTT. This chain connects TRBV2 to TRBJ2-7; 10 bases map to TRBD2. The CDR3 is made up of 14 amino acids. Germline V lookup: CDR1 SNHLY, CDR2 FYNNEI.

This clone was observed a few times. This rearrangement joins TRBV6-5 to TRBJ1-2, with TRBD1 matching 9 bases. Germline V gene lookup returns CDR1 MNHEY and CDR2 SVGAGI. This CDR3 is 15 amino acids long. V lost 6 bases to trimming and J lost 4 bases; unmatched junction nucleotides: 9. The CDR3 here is CASSSGTGRAYGYTF. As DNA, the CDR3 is TGTGCCAGCAGCTCCGGGACAGGGAGGGCCTATGGCTACACCTTC.

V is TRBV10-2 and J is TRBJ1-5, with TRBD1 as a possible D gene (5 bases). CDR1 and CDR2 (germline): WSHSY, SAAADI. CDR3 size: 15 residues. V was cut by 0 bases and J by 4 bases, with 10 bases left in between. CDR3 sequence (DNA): TGCGCCAGCAGTGAGTCGAGGCAGGGAAATCAGCCCCAGCATTTT. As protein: CASSESRQGNQPQHF.

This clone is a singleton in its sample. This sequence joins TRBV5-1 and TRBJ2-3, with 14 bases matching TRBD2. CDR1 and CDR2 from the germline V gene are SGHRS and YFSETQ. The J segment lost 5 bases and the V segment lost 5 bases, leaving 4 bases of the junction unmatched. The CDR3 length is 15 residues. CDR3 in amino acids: CASRTSGRAGDTQYF. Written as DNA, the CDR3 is TGCGCCAGCAGGACTAGCGGGAGGGCGGGAGATACGCAGTATTTT. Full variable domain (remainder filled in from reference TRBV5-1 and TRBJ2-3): KAGVTQTPRYLIKTRGQQVTLSCSPISGHRSVSWYQQTPGQGLQFLFEYFSETQRNKGNFPGRFSGRQFSNSRSEMNVSTLELGDSALYLCASRTSGRAGDTQYFGPGTRLTVL.

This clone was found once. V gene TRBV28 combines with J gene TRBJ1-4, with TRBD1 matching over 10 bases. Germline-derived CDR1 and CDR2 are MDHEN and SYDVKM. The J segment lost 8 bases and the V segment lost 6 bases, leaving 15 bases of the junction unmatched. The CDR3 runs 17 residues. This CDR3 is CASSPGTGVLEGEKLFF. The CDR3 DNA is TGTGCCAGCAGCCCCGGGACAGGGGTCCTTGAAGGAGAAAAACTGTTTTTT.